Sequencing of this T cell receptor (beta chain) was carried out in a study of T cells after yellow fever vaccination. Study details: SMART-Seq v4 Ultra Low Input served to prepare low-cell-number fractions.

Researchers made TCR cDNA using 5'RACE template switching, and this step added a universal primer site and UMIs. TCRdb re-derived calls from the 5' RACE reads in MiXCR, one entry per CDR3 protein. The data contain approximately 170,000 distinct CDR3 sequences, 9.5% to 11% of them singletons. V lost 9 bases, J lost 0 bases, and 11 bases lay in between. The V gene's germline CDR1 is WSHSY and CDR2 SAAADI. The CDR3 loop spans 14 amino acids. This specimen was CD8+ T cells sorted from PBMCs, taken 15 days after the yellow fever booster vaccination. The chain combines TRBV10-2 with TRBJ1-4; possible D gene TRBD1, 5 bases. The clonotype was recovered from a man aged 18 to 30 who received the YFV17D yellow fever vaccine. The CDR3: CASTDRPTNEKLFF. DNA for the CDR3: TGCGCCAGTACAGACAGACCAACTAATGAAAAACTGTTTTTT.